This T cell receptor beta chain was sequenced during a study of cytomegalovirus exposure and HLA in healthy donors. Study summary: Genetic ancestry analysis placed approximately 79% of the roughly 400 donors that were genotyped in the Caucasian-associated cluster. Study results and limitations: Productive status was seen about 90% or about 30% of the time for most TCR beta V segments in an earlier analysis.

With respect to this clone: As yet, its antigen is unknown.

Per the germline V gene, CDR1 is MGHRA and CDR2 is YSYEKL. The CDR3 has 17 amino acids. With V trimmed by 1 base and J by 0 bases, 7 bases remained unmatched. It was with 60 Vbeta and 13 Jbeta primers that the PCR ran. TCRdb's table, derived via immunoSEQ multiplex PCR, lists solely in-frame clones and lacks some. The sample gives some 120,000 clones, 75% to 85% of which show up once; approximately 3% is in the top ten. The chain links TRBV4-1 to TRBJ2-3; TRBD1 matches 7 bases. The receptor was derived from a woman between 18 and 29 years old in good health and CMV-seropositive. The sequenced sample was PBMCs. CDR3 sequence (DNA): TGCGCCAGCAGCCAAGTCATGACAGGGCCTAGCACAGATACGCAGTATTTT. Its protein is CASSQVMTGPSTDTQYF.